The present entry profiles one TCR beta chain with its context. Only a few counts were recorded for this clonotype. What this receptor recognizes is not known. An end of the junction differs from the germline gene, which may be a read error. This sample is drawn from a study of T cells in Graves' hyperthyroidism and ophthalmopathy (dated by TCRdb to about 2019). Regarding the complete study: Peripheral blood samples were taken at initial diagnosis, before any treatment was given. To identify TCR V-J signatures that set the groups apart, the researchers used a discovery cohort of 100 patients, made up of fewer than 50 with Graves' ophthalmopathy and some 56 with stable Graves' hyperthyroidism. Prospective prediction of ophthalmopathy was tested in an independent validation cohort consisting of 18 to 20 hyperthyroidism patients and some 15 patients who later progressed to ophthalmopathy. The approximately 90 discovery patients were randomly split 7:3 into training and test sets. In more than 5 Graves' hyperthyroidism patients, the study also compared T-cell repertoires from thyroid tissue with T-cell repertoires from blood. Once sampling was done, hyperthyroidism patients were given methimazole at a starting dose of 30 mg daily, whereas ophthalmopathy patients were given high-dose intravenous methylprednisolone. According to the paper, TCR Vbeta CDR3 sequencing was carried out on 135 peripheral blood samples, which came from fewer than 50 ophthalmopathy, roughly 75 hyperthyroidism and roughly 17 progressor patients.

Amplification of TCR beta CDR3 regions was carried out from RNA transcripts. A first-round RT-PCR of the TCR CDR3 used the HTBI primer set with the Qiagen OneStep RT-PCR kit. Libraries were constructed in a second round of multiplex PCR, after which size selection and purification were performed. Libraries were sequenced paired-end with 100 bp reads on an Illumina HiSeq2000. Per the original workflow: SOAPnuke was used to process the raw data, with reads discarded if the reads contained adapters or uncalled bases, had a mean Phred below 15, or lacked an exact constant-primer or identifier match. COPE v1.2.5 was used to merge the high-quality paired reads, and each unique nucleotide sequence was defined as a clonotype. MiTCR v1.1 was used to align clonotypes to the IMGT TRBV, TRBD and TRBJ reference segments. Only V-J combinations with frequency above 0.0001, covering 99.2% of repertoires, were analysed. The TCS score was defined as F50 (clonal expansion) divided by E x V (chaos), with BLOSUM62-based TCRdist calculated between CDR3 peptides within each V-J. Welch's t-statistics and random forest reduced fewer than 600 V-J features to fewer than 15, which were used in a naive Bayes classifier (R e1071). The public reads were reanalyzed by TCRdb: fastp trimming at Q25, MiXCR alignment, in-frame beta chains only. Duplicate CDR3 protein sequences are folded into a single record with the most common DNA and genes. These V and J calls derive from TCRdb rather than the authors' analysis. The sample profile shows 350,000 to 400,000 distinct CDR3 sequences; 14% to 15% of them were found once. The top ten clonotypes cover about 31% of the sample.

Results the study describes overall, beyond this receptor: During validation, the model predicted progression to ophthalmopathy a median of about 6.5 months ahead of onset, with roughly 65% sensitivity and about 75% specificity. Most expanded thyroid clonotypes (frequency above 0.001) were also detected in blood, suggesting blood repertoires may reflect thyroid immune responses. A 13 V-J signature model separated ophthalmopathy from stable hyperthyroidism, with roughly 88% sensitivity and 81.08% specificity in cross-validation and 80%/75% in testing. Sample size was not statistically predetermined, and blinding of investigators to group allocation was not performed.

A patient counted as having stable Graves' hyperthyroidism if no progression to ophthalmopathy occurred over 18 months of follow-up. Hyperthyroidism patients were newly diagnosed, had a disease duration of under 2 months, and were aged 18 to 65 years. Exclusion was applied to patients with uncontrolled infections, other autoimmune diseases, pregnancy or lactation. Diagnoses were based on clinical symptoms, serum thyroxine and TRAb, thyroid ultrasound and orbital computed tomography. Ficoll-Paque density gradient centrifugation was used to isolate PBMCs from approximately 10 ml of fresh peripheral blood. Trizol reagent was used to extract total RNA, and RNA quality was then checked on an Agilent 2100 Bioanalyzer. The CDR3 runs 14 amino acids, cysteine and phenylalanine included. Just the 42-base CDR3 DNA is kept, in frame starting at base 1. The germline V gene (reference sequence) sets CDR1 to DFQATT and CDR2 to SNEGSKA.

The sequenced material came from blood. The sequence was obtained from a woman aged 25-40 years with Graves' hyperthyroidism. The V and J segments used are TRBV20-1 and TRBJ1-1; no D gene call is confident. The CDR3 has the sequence CSARSSGLNTEAFF. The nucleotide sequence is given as TGCAGTGCTAGGTCCTCGGGATTGAATACTGAAGCTTTCTTT.